This T cell receptor beta chain was found in a study of T cell responses to AZD1222 COVID-19 vaccine. The wider study: Second doses at about 4 or about 12 weeks were pooled. Points from the study as a whole: Clonal diversity was possibly underestimated; the donors were predominantly white British and more often female. Dominant at 160-218 and 743-854, vaccine-associated CD4 TCRs also spanned spike.

This clone was observed once. Its antigen is still unknown. Clones were sequenced by immunoSEQ multiplex PCR, and TCRdb holds only the in-frame ones, with some missing. The sample holds around 130,000 clones, approximately 93% seen once. The V gene's germline CDR1 is SNHLY and CDR2 FYNNEI. The J segment lost 4 bases and the V segment lost 5 bases, leaving 1 base of the junction unmatched. The length of the CDR3 is 12 residues. The input for sequencing was peripheral blood, taken on day 0 of AZD1222 vaccination. The clonotype was recovered from an adult in good health. The chain carries TRBV2 and TRBJ1-1, with TRBD1 identical over 7 bases. Written as DNA, the CDR3 is TGTGCCAGCAGTCGGGACAGCACTGAAGCTTTCTTT. It encodes CASSRDSTEAFF.